A selection of T cell receptor beta chains follows, all from one sample in a study of shared clonotypes between healthy human individuals. TCRdb's table, derived via immunoSEQ multiplex PCR, lists solely in-frame clones and lacks some. The sample records about 1.1 million clones, approximately 77% being singletons. Sequencing input: memory CD4+ T cells from PBMCs. The receptor set was obtained from a man aged 18 to 29 in good health. Some clones in this sample may be carry-over from other donors' samples. The conserved cysteine and the conserved F or W are not part of the CDR3 here. The order of the fields is D gene, V gene, CDR3 protein. D genes are given only for firm matches.

d_call: TRBD2; v_call: TRBV7-2; cdr3_aa: ASTSRSSGNQWNEQF
d_call: .; v_call: TRBV4-1; cdr3_aa: ASSQPNTQFYEQY
d_call: .; v_call: TRBV6-1; cdr3_aa: AVNRVGEGYEQY
d_call: TRBD1; v_call: TRBV5-1; cdr3_aa: ASSYKPGQLSGANVLT
d_call: .; v_call: TRBV7-9; cdr3_aa: ASSFGQPLYGYT
d_call: TRBD1; v_call: TRBV6-1; cdr3_aa: ATSDRGLKEQY
d_call: .; v_call: TRBV10-3; cdr3_aa: AISDPKGEKLF
d_call: .; v_call: TRBV28; cdr3_aa: ASSLETATDTQY
d_call: TRBD1; v_call: TRBV5-1; cdr3_aa: ASSLTGGNYNEQF
d_call: .; v_call: TRBV5-1; cdr3_aa: ASSRGRSTDTQY
d_call: .; v_call: TRBV27; cdr3_aa: ASSLTGTESSYEQY
d_call: .; v_call: TRBV5-5; cdr3_aa: ASSPQISGNTIY
d_call: .; v_call: TRBV15; cdr3_aa: ATSRAEVSTDTQY
d_call: .; v_call: TRBV7-2; cdr3_aa: ASSPTASEENIQY
d_call: TRBD1; v_call: TRBV11-2; cdr3_aa: ASSLVGTGYVEAF
d_call: TRBD2; v_call: TRBV19; cdr3_aa: ASSMTSATYNEQF
d_call: .; v_call: TRBV6-1; cdr3_aa: ASSWGHFQPQH
d_call: .; v_call: TRBV25-1; cdr3_aa: ASSDLTSSHYEQY
d_call: .; v_call: TRBV18; cdr3_aa: ASSPRWDTGANVLT
d_call: .; v_call: TRBV28; cdr3_aa: ASRRTRGGTEAF
d_call: .; v_call: TRBV5-8; cdr3_aa: ASSYLLQETQY
d_call: .; v_call: TRBV15; cdr3_aa: ATSREGSGRAQPQH
d_call: .; v_call: TRBV7-8; cdr3_aa: ASRTSTVPSGEQY
d_call: .; v_call: TRBV10-3; cdr3_aa: AINSPRVKYGYT
d_call: .; v_call: TRBV10-3; cdr3_aa: AISDRSAEAF
d_call: .; v_call: TRBV7-8; cdr3_aa: ASSLERWQPNQPQH
d_call: .; v_call: TRBV4-2; cdr3_aa: ASSQLGGGPNTGELF
d_call: .; v_call: TRBV9; cdr3_aa: ASSVDPSSVRGSTEAF
d_call: .; v_call: TRBV5-4; cdr3_aa: ASSRKDAPYEQY
d_call: .; v_call: TRBV27; cdr3_aa: ASSTYQGGNGQPQH
d_call: .; v_call: TRBV4-3; cdr3_aa: ASSQFGPHRSGANVLT
d_call: .; v_call: TRBV4-2; cdr3_aa: ASSQEGAGSNQPQH
d_call: TRBD2; v_call: TRBV5-1; cdr3_aa: ASSFLAGATGELF
d_call: TRBD1; v_call: TRBV11-2; cdr3_aa: ASSFRGSVGTGFYEQY
d_call: TRBD2; v_call: TRBV2; cdr3_aa: ASRGGTATDEQY
d_call: .; v_call: TRBV7-3; cdr3_aa: ASSMAGLETQY
d_call: .; v_call: TRBV28; cdr3_aa: ASRVGLGNTIY
d_call: .; v_call: TRBV5-4; cdr3_aa: ASRGQSSYEQY
d_call: .; v_call: TRBV9; cdr3_aa: ASSVAPGSGNTIY
d_call: .; v_call: TRBV27; cdr3_aa: ASSLGNRGGTDTQY
d_call: .; v_call: TRBV28; cdr3_aa: ASSYLSGVYEQY
d_call: .; v_call: TRBV6-6; cdr3_aa: ASSDSGAGGPHEQY
d_call: .; v_call: TRBV30; cdr3_aa: AWSRREPYEQY
d_call: .; v_call: TRBV25-1; cdr3_aa: ASSEWGGAVETQY
d_call: .; v_call: TRBV5-1; cdr3_aa: ASSSGQGEELEY
d_call: .; v_call: TRBV27; cdr3_aa: ASRPSYNYGYT
d_call: .; v_call: TRBV28; cdr3_aa: ASSSGQNTGELF
d_call: TRBD2; v_call: TRBV7-3; cdr3_aa: ASSLMVGRDPDTQY
d_call: .; v_call: TRBV5-1; cdr3_aa: ASSFSVDTEAF
d_call: TRBD1; v_call: TRBV5-5; cdr3_aa: ASSSRDRGLATNEKLF